These 21 T cell receptor beta chains originate from one sample sequenced in a study of blood T cells in healthy people across ages. A sample-barcoded 5' primer and a J-beta primer mix were used in a second PCR of about 7 to 11 cycles. MiXCR, run by TCRdb on the 5' RACE reads, gives a single entry per CDR3 protein. The data show 1.5 million to 2 million distinct CDR3 sequences, about 39% seen once. The sample comprised blood. Receptors originate from a human donor in good health.

In this sample, this clonotype turned up a few times. V usage is TRBV12-3 or TRBV12-4 and J usage is TRBJ2-4; D may be TRBD2 (7 bases). Gene TRBJ2-5 matches the end of the DNA better, so the J call may be wrong. The length of the CDR3 is 14 residues. CDR3 loop: CASRARGGQETQYF. The CDR3 nucleotides read TGTGCCAGCAGGGCTAGGGGGGGACAAGAGACCCAGTACTTC.

This chain links TRBV7-9 with TRBJ1-5, with a possible D match to TRBD1 (6 bases). The germline gives CDR1 SEHNR, CDR2 FQNEAQ (reference sequence). Trimming took off 4 bases at V and 9 bases at J, with 13 bases between the two ends. This CDR3 comprises 13 residues. This CDR3 reads CASSSNRVSPQHF. In DNA, the CDR3 is TGTGCCAGCAGCTCTAACAGGGTATCGCCCCAGCATTTT.

In its sample, this clonotype was seen a few times. V usage is TRBV7-2 and J usage is TRBJ2-1; 12 bases agree with TRBD2. Germline V gene lookup returns CDR1 SGHTA and CDR2 FQGNSA. The J segment lost 5 bases and the V segment lost 0 bases, leaving 2 bases of the junction unmatched. The CDR3 contains 16 residues. CDR3 coding DNA: TGTGCCAGCAGCTTAGCCGGGACTAGCGGGCACAATGAGCAGTTCTTC. It yields the protein CASSLAGTSGHNEQFF.

Written as DNA, the CDR3 is TGCAGTGCCGGACTTCCTGCCTACGAGCAGTACTTC. Translated, it gives CSAGLPAYEQYF. The chain is built from TRBV20-1 and TRBJ2-5, with D perhaps TRBD2 (5 bases). With the DNA end fitting TRBJ2-7 better, the J assignment may be wrong. Germline assignment: CDR1 DFQATT and CDR2 SNEGSKA (reference sequence). This CDR3 contains 12 residues.

The chain recombines TRBV20-1 with TRBJ2-7, with D perhaps given as TRBD1 or TRBD2 (6 bases each). Germline V CDR1 and CDR2: DFQATT, SNEGSKA (reference sequence). V gave up 3 bases and J gave up 4 bases, with 13 bases separating them. The CDR3 runs 13 residues. The DNA for the CDR3 is TGCAGTGCTAGTGGAGGGGGGCTTTACGAGCAGTACTTC. As protein: CSASGGGLYEQYF.

This clonotype turned up a few times. V is TRBV27 and J is TRBJ1-6; D call uncertain. Trimming took off 3 bases at V and 0 bases at J, with 9 bases between the two ends. The CDR3 is made up of 16 amino acids. CDR1 is MNHEY, CDR2 SMNVEV, per germline (reference sequence). CDR3 in amino acids: CASSFRHSSYNSPLHF. The CDR3 DNA sequence: TGTGCCAGCAGTTTCCGGCACAGCTCCTATAATTCACCCCTCCACTTT.

This chain uses TRBV11-2 with TRBJ2-1; no reliable D call. Germline V gives CDR1 SGHAT, CDR2 FQNNGV. V lost 4 bases and J 10 bases, leaving 23 bases between the germline ends. The CDR3 spans 16 residues. This CDR3 is CASSWTNEYPYGEQFF. The CDR3 DNA is TGTGCCAGCAGCTGGACGAACGAATACCCCTACGGGGAGCAGTTCTTC.

CDR3 nucleotides: TGTGCCACCGGAGTTCAGGGGGGGTACGAGCAGTACTTC. Encoded protein: CATGVQGGYEQYF. The V and J genes are TRBV27 and TRBJ2-4; tentatively, D is TRBD1 or TRBD2 (7 bases each). The J call is uncertain, as TRBJ2-7 better fits the DNA end. Germline CDR1 and CDR2: MNHEY and SMNVEV (reference sequence). The CDR3 loop spans 13 amino acids.

This clonotype has a handful of counts. The chain couples TRBV20-1 to TRBJ1-4, with unresolved D. Trimming removed 0 bases from V and 5 bases from J, with 7 bases in between. This CDR3 is 13 amino acids long. CDR1 DFQATT and CDR2 SNEGSKA come from the germline V gene (reference sequence). The CDR3 nucleotides read TGCAGTGCTAGAGACGCAGTAAATGAAAAACTGTTTTTT. Its protein product is CSARDAVNEKLFF.

This clonotype came up a few times. The chain recombines TRBV15 with TRBJ2-7; perhaps TRBD2 as D (6 bases). CDR3 length: 13 residues. Trimming stripped 3 bases from V and 4 bases from J, with 10 bases between. Germline assignment: CDR1 LNHNV and CDR2 YYDKDF (reference sequence). This CDR3 reads CATSRTSRYEQYF. CDR3 DNA sequence: TGTGCCACCAGCAGGACTAGTCGTTACGAGCAGTACTTC.

V is TRBV15 and J is TRBJ1-1; TRBD1 aligns across 10 bases. The CDR3 has 17 residues. Germline values: CDR1 LNHNV, CDR2 YYDKDF (reference sequence). V gave up 5 bases and J gave up 2 bases; unmatched junction bases: 11. The CDR3 protein is CATSASPGTGENTEAFF. As DNA, the CDR3 is TGTGCCACCAGCGCGTCTCCCGGGACAGGGGAAAACACTGAAGCTTTCTTT.

The rearrangement uses TRBV12-3 or TRBV12-4 and TRBJ1-2; D is unclear. With 6 bases removed from V and 8 bases from J, the gap between germline ends came to 25 bases. The CDR3 is made up of 16 amino acids. The CDR3 bases are TGTGCCAGCAGCTTAAATTGGGCGGCGAAAGAGGGCGGCTACACCTTC. Amino acids: CASSLNWAAKEGGYTF.

This clonotype was seen only a few times. CDR3 nucleotides: TGTGCCATCAGCCCAAGCGGGGCAAGCACAGATACGCAGTATTTT. Its protein product is CAISPSGASTDTQYF. V gene TRBV10-3 combines with J gene TRBJ2-3; 7 bases fit TRBD2. CDR3 size: 15 residues. V dropped 6 bases and J dropped 0; count of bases not matched to a gene: 6. Germline CDR1 ENHRY, CDR2 SYGVKD.

The CDR3 coding sequence is TGTGCCAGCAGTCCTAACAGGGGGCTTCTCGCTGAAGCTTTCTTT. Protein sequence: CASSPNRGLLAEAFF. The chain recombines TRBV7-3 with TRBJ1-1; 9 bases agree with TRBD1. CDR3 size: 15 residues. J was trimmed by 6 bases and V by 6 bases; bases with no gene match: 11. Germline-derived CDR1 and CDR2 are SGHTA and FQGTGA.

This chain uses TRBV10-3 with TRBJ2-5; either TRBD1 or TRBD2 may fit D (6 bases each). The germline V gene encodes CDR1 ENHRY and CDR2 SYGVKD. The V and J ends lost 7 bases and 5 bases respectively, with 14 bases between them. The CDR3 length is 13 residues. CDR3 DNA: TGTGCCATCAAGGAGGGGGGCCGGGAGACCCAGTACTTC. As protein: CAIKEGGRETQYF.

The J gene is TRBJ2-5, the V gene TRBV7-2; D may be TRBD2 (5 bases). The end of the DNA is better explained by TRBJ2-7, so the J call may be wrong. This CDR3 contains 15 residues. In germline, CDR1 is SGHTA, CDR2 FQGNSA. The DNA for the CDR3 is TGTGCCAGTGGCCTTGTAGCGAGTAGCTCCTACGAGCAGTACTTC. This encodes CASGLVASSSYEQYF.

The chain uses TRBV10-3 and TRBJ1-6; D not certain. The V end was cut by 2 bases, the J end by 9 bases, with 11 bases between. Germline assignment: CDR1 ENHRY and CDR2 SYGVKD. The CDR3 covers 14 residues. The CDR3 nucleotides read TGTGCCATCAGTGAGATGGGCTTGTCTTCACCCCTCCACTTT. Its translation is CAISEMGLSSPLHF.

V usage is TRBV29-1 and J usage is TRBJ2-3, with D perhaps TRBD1 or TRBD2 (5 bases each). This CDR3 has 14 amino acids. CDR1 and CDR2 (germline): SQVTM, ANQGSEA. The CDR3 region is CGADVGANTDTQYF. Written as DNA, the CDR3 is TGCGGCGCGGATGTCGGGGCAAACACAGATACGCAGTATTTT.

This clonotype was counted a single time. V usage is TRBV7-8 and J usage is TRBJ1-1, with D uncertain. CDR1 and CDR2 from the germline V gene are SGHVS and FQNEAQ. Trimming took 2 bases from V and 4 from J, leaving 17 bases between them. This CDR3 is built from 16 residues. CDR3: CASSLLGPGRSTEAFF. Here the CDR3 DNA reads TGTGCCAGCAGCTTACTGGGCCCCGGTCGGAGCACTGAAGCTTTCTTT.

The rearrangement uses TRBV9 and TRBJ1-4, with a weak D call TRBD1 (6 bases). V lost 4 bases to trimming and J lost 8 bases, with 18 bases between them. The germline V gene encodes CDR1 SGDLS and CDR2 YYNGEE. This CDR3 comprises 15 residues. Written as DNA, the CDR3 is TGTGCCAGCAGCTCGCAGACAGGCGGAGGGGAAAAACTGTTTTTT. Translating it yields CASSSQTGGGEKLFF.

This clonotype has a single count. The chain links TRBV7-2 to TRBJ2-3; 7 bases are a match to TRBD1. This CDR3 spans 15 amino acids. Germline V gene data show CDR1 as SGHTA and CDR2 as FQGNSA. V trimming: 5 bases; J trimming: 2 bases; junction bases outside the gene matches: 7. The CDR3 DNA sequence: TGTGCCAGCAGCCGACAGGGACAGAACACAGATACGCAGTATTTT. This sequence encodes CASSRQGQNTDTQYF.